This TCR beta chain comes out of a study of blood T cell repertoires in COVID-19 (dated by TCRdb to between 2020 and 2021). As for the study more broadly: Samples covering the acute and convalescent phases of COVID-19 were provided by collaborators in the United States, Italy and Spain. Samples were obtained from the ongoing ImmuneRACE study (first 160 participants) and from 1,254 subjects provided by 6 global collaborators. Where available, HLA class I and class II types were obtained from metadata supplied by the sample provider rather than from assay-based typing. The prospective study material was composed of cDNA or gDNA derived from T cells, B-cell-depleted T cells, or PBMCs. Sample metadata almost always included a de-identified subject ID, COVID-19 status, age in years and sex. The repertoires were made available in a free public database intended to serve as a resource for research on the immune response to SARS-CoV-2. Subjects who had been exposed to COVID-19, were actively infected with it, or had recovered from it provided the deeply sampled blood TCRbeta repertoires that made up the dataset. Overall results and qualifications from the work: How much clinical and demographic metadata was included differed by source and by participant, and the metadata was provided uncurated.

TCRbeta CDR3 regions were amplified from genomic DNA by means of the immunoSEQ Assay, a bias-controlled multiplex PCR. The original pipeline was this. The number of nucleated cells in each sample was estimated from the amplification of reference gene primers within the assay. To quantify the absolute abundance of each unique TCRbeta CDR3 rearrangement, sequence reads were collapsed and filtered. For each sample, productive Simpson clonality was calculated as the square root of Simpson's diversity index over productive rearrangements. TCRdb stores this immuneACCESS table with in-frame sequences only. Part of the clones is absent; in the studies checked, under half of the shortfall reflects unresolved V genes, and no reason is known for the rest. From that table come the V and J calls and clone size; the DNA was used to work out D and trimming. Across this sample there are 200,000 to 250,000 clones, with 82% seen only once. 3.5% to 4% of the sample is held by the ten biggest clonotypes.

Whole blood was collected in K2EDTA tubes by collaborating institutions according to the institutions' own protocols. For TCRbeta analysis, collaborator samples were shipped as frozen whole blood, as isolated PBMCs, or as DNA extracted from either sample type. The cysteine opens and the phenylalanine closes a CDR3 of 14 amino acids. The sequence is cut down to CDR3 DNA, 42 bases in frame from base 1. Trimming accounts for 4 bases at V and 10 bases at J, while the number of junction bases matched to no gene is 10. The germline V gene encodes CDR1 SGHRS and CDR2 YFSETQ. A note on this clone: The antigen it recognizes is unknown. Qualities for individual bases were not recorded, and no much larger clone is one base off.

The sequenced material came from peripheral blood. The clonotype was recovered from a woman of 80 years or more with acute or convalescent COVID-19. This sequence uses TRBV5-1 and TRBJ2-1; TRBD2 fits 8 bases in the junction. The CDR3 has the sequence CASSPYLGLGEQFF. The DNA is TGCGCCAGCAGCCCGTATCTGGGACTAGGAGAGCAGTTCTTC.